The clone carrying this T cell receptor beta chain was recorded a few times. The data originate from a study of response to subunit inactivated influenza vaccine. A single record per CDR3 protein comes from TCRdb applying MiXCR to the RT-PCR reads. The repertoire holds over 800,000 distinct CDR3 sequences, over 20% seen once, with more than 8.5% in the top ten. Per the germline V gene, CDR1 is KGHDR and CDR2 is SFDVKD. The CDR3 extends over 13 amino acids. The ends were cut back, 3 bases at V and 4 bases at J, with 6 bases in the middle. This sequence joins TRBV24-1 and TRBJ2-1; D gene unclear. The receptor's source is a man in his forties or fifties who received an inactivated influenza vaccine. The specimen was PBMCs from blood, collected less than 6 days after vaccination. CDR3 DNA: TGTGCCACCAGTGATGGGCTTTACAATGAGCAGTTCTTC. Translating gives CATSDGLYNEQFF.